This record looks at one T cell receptor beta chain sequence and its context. Its antigen is undetermined. This record comes from a study of cytomegalovirus exposure and HLA in healthy donors. The overall study: There were approximately 400 genotyped donors. Of these, about 86% fell in the genetic ancestry cluster associated with self-reported Caucasian donors. Whole-study findings and limits: A list of 150 to 200 TCR beta chains associated with cytomegalovirus was given.

Amplification used 60 Vbeta primers and 13 Jbeta primers. Libraries were prepared by immunoSEQ multiplex PCR; TCRdb keeps only in-frame clonotypes and omits some of them. The ten top clones account for more than 5.5%, within a sample of tens of thousands of clones. At collection, donors were nominally healthy, but unrecorded immune exposures were probable. This CDR3 spans 14 amino acids. Germline-derived CDR1 and CDR2 are MNHNS and SASEGT. The ends were cut back, 1 base at V and 0 bases at J, with 7 bases in the middle. The specimen was PBMCs. The receptor was derived from a man aged 30 to 45 in good health and CMV-seronegative. The V gene is TRBV6-1, the J gene TRBJ2-7; a possible D gene is TRBD1 (5 bases). The CDR3 DNA reads as TGTGCCAGCAGTGAAGGCAGGGCCTCCTACGAGCAGTACTTC. It codes for CASSEGRASYEQYF.